These T cell receptor beta chains were read from a single sample in a study of blood T cells in healthy people across ages. From the 5' RACE reads, TCRdb called clonotypes with MiXCR, one entry per CDR3 protein. Here the sample spans roughly 1.7 million distinct CDR3 sequences, around 35% being singletons. The sample consisted of blood. These receptors all come from a woman in her 30s in good health. CDR3s include the opening cysteine and the closing phenylalanine or tryptophan. Each record gives: V gene, clone size, D gene, J gene, CDR3 protein, CDR3 DNA. The D gene is left open where the match is weak. Expanded clones are given a class, and other clones once, few, many or no size at all.

TRBV27,-,-,TRBJ1-2,CASSFDRINGYTF,TGTGCCAGCAGTTTCGACAGGATTAATGGCTACACCTTC
TRBV18,-,-,TRBJ1-2,CASSSYRDPYGYTF,TGTGCCAGCTCATCCTACAGGGATCCCTATGGCTACACCTTC
TRBV25-1,-,-,TRBJ2-7,CASSDSAFGAHEQYF,TGTGCCAGCAGTGACTCCGCCTTCGGGGCCCACGAGCAGTACTTC
TRBV3-1,-,-,TRBJ2-4,CASSQGGPPSPREQYF,TGTGCCAGCAGCCAAGGGGGGCCTCCCTCTCCTAGGGAGCAGTACTTC
TRBV12-3/TRBV12-4,-,TRBD1,TRBJ2-1,CASSPDRGRWFEQFF,TGTGCCAGCAGTCCGGACAGGGGGCGCTGGTTTGAGCAGTTCTTC
TRBV3-1,-,TRBD1,TRBJ2-7,CASSFPGGAAYEQYF,TGTGCCAGCAGCTTCCCAGGGGGCGCTGCCTACGAGCAGTACTTC
TRBV6-1,-,-,TRBJ2-2,CASSQGTRVTGELFF,TGTGCCAGCAGTCAGGGGACCCGGGTCACCGGGGAGCTGTTTTTT
TRBV6-1,-,-,TRBJ1-2,CASSEPSGSNYGYTF,TGTGCCAGCAGTGAACCCTCAGGGAGTAATTATGGCTACACCTTC
TRBV9,-,TRBD1,TRBJ1-6,CASSADGQASNSPHHF,TGTGCCAGCAGCGCGGATGGACAGGCGAGTAATTCACCCCACCACTTT
TRBV20-1,-,TRBD2,TRBJ2-3,CSARLAGGLGDTQYF,TGCAGTGCTAGACTAGCGGGGGGGTTAGGGGATACGCAGTATTTT
TRBV9,few,TRBD1,TRBJ2-5,CASSVRQGPETQYF,TGTGCCAGCAGCGTCCGACAGGGACCAGAGACCCAGTACTTC
TRBV10-3,-,-,TRBJ2-7,CAISESGATYEQYF,TGTGCCATCAGTGAGTCGGGAGCCACCTACGAGCAGTACTTC
TRBV4-2,many,TRBD1,TRBJ2-7,CASSHGTGSSYEQYF,TGTGCCAGCAGCCACGGGACAGGGAGCTCCTACGAGCAGTACTTC
TRBV28,few,TRBD1,TRBJ2-7,CASRPGQRSYEQYF,TGTGCCAGCAGGCCGGGACAGCGTTCCTACGAGCAGTACTTC
TRBV10-3,few,-,TRBJ2-7,CAIAGVAYEQYF,TGTGCCATCGCCGGGGTTGCCTACGAGCAGTACTTC
TRBV24-1,-,TRBD2,TRBJ2-1,CATRDWTSGSYGNEQFF,TGTGCCACCAGGGATTGGACTAGCGGGAGTTATGGCAATGAGCAGTTCTTC
TRBV5-1,few,TRBD1,TRBJ2-7,CASRQGEGYEQYF,TGCGCCAGTCGACAGGGAGAAGGCTACGAGCAGTACTTC
TRBV5-1,-,-,TRBJ2-1,CASSQGAGDGSEQFF,TGCGCCAGCAGCCAGGGGGCGGGAGATGGTAGTGAGCAGTTCTTC
TRBV20-1,-,-,TRBJ1-5,CSARRSRDQPQHF,TGCAGTGCTAGAAGATCAAGGGATCAGCCCCAGCATTTT
TRBV29-1,-,-,TRBJ1-1,CSVEGIGGGGTEAFF,TGCAGCGTTGAGGGGATCGGCGGGGGTGGCACTGAAGCTTTCTTT
TRBV11-2,-,TRBD1,TRBJ2-3,CASGDRGHTDTQYF,TGTGCCAGCGGTGACAGGGGACACACAGATACGCAGTATTTT
TRBV7-6,few,-,TRBJ1-2,CASSFLGPSGDGYTF,TGTGCCAGCAGCTTTCTTGGACCCAGCGGGGATGGCTACACCTTC
TRBV5-6,-,TRBD2,TRBJ2-7,CASSGRGPHEQYF,TGTGCCAGCAGCGGGAGGGGCCCCCACGAGCAGTACTTC
TRBV4-1,-,-,TRBJ2-3,CASSQSSGRLSTDTQYF,TGCGCCAGCAGCCAAAGCTCGGGGAGGTTGAGCACAGATACGCAGTATTTT
TRBV7-2,few,-,TRBJ2-1,CASSASYYEQFF,TGTGCCAGCAGCGCGTCCTACTATGAGCAGTTCTTC
TRBV28,-,-,TRBJ2-7,CASSFRDPSYEQYF,TGTGCCAGCAGTTTCCGGGATCCCTCCTACGAGCAGTACTTC
TRBV6-6,-,-,TRBJ2-1,CASRYDPSSYNEQFF,TGTGCCAGCAGGTATGACCCAAGCTCCTACAATGAGCAGTTCTTC
TRBV7-8,-,TRBD1,TRBJ1-1,CASSSNLAGGVNTEAFF,TGTGCCAGCAGCTCTAACCTTGCAGGGGGAGTGAACACTGAAGCTTTCTTT
TRBV30,-,TRBD1,TRBJ2-7,CAWSVLRGTADSYEQYF,TGTGCCTGGAGTGTACTTCGTGGGACAGCGGACTCCTACGAGCAGTACTTC
TRBV13,few,-,TRBJ2-3,CASSLVRGGPEDTQYF,TGTGCCAGCAGCTTAGTTAGAGGGGGGCCGGAAGATACGCAGTATTTT
TRBV7-6,-,-,TRBJ1-2,CASSPRGGTNYGYTF,TGTGCCAGCAGCCCTCGGGGGGGCACTAACTATGGCTACACCTTC
TRBV5-1,-,-,TRBJ1-2,CASSLLAPFYGYTF,TGCGCCAGCAGCTTGTTGGCTCCCTTCTATGGCTACACCTTC
TRBV20-1,-,-,TRBJ2-1,CSARTTASSYNEQFF,TGCAGTGCTAGGACAACGGCTAGCTCCTACAATGAGCAGTTCTTC
TRBV7-2,few,-,TRBJ2-3,CASSYYMADTQYF,TGTGCCAGCAGTTATTATATGGCCGATACGCAGTATTTT
TRBV7-6,few,-,TRBJ2-6,CASSLSKRGHPSGANVLTF,TGTGCCAGCAGCTTAAGTAAACGAGGGCACCCCTCTGGGGCCAACGTCCTGACTTTC
TRBV20-1,few,-,TRBJ2-1,CSVTRDNEQFF,TGCAGTGTTACCCGAGACAATGAGCAGTTCTTC
TRBV4-1,-,-,TRBJ2-1,CASSLRTITNEQFF,TGCGCCAGCAGCCTTAGGACTATCACCAATGAGCAGTTCTTC
TRBV11-1,-,-,TRBJ2-2,CARARGDRHDYGGELFF,TGCGCCAGGGCTCGCGGGGACCGGCATGACTATGGCGGGGAGCTGTTTTTT
TRBV7-3,-,-,TRBJ2-2,CASSLNGNGELFF,TGTGCCAGCAGCTTAAATGGGAACGGGGAGCTGTTTTTT
TRBV2,few,TRBD1,TRBJ2-7,CASSAKGTGGSYEQYF,TGTGCCAGCAGTGCTAAGGGGACAGGGGGTTCCTACGAGCAGTACTTC
TRBV20-1,-,TRBD1,TRBJ1-2,CGTGTGTNYGYTF,TGCGGAACCGGGACAGGGACCAACTATGGCTACACCTTC
TRBV5-6,-,TRBD1,TRBJ2-1,CASSWRQGASHEQFF,TGTGCCAGCAGCTGGAGGCAGGGGGCGTCCCATGAGCAGTTCTTC
TRBV3-1,-,TRBD2,TRBJ2-5,CASSQGTSGRLAETQYF,TGTGCCAGCAGCCAAGGGACTAGCGGGAGACTAGCGGAGACCCAGTACTTC
TRBV29-1,-,TRBD1,TRBJ1-1,CSVPIPGTGGVWNTEAFF,TGCAGCGTTCCTATCCCCGGGACAGGGGGGGTTTGGAACACTGAAGCTTTCTTT
TRBV9,-,-,TRBJ2-7,CAGSVAMGDEQYF,TGTGCCGGCAGCGTAGCTATGGGGGACGAGCAGTACTTC
TRBV7-2,few,-,TRBJ2-7,CASSLVAVANEQYF,TGTGCCAGCAGCTTAGTAGCGGTAGCTAACGAGCAGTACTTC
TRBV20-1,-,TRBD1,TRBJ1-1,CSARVRDRRSEAFF,TGCAGTGCTAGAGTCAGGGACAGGCGTTCTGAAGCTTTCTTT
TRBV9,-,-,TRBJ2-7,CASSVDREWGEQYF,TGTGCCAGCAGCGTAGATAGGGAGTGGGGCGAGCAGTACTTC
TRBV20-1,few,-,TRBJ2-1,CTLRGAGYEQFF,TGCACCCTTCGGGGGGCGGGTTATGAGCAGTTCTTC
TRBV7-3,-,TRBD2,TRBJ2-1,CASSPHSGSRNGQFF,TGTGCCAGCAGCCCCCATAGCGGGAGTCGGAATGGGCAGTTCTTC
TRBV9,few,-,TRBJ2-5,CASSARGGRETQYF,TGTGCCAGCAGCGCTAGGGGGGGACGAGAGACCCAGTACTTC
TRBV7-9,-,-,TRBJ2-3,CASSFPKSLTADTQYF,TGTGCCAGCAGCTTTCCTAAATCGCTCACCGCAGATACGCAGTATTTT
TRBV6-4,many,TRBD1,TRBJ2-2,CASSPKGQGDTGELFF,TGTGCCAGCAGCCCCAAAGGACAGGGTGACACCGGGGAGCTGTTTTTT
TRBV24-1,-,TRBD1,TRBJ2-3,CATSDPGQGDTDTQYF,TGCGCCACCAGTGACCCGGGACAGGGGGACACAGATACGCAGTATTTT
TRBV10-3,-,-,TRBJ2-1,CAISDRDHHNEQFF,TGTGCCATCAGTGACCGGGACCACCACAATGAGCAGTTCTTC